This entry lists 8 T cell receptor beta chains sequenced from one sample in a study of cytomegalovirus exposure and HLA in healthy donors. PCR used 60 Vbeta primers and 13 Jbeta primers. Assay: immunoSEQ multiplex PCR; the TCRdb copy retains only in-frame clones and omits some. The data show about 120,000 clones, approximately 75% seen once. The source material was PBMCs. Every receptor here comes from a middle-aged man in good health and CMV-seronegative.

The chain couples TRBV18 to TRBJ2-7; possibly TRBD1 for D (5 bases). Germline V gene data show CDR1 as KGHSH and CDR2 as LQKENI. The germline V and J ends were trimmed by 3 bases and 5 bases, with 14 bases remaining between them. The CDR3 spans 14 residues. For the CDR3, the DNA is TGTGCCAGCTCACCTCGAGTCAGGGAAGACGAGCAGTACTTC. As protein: CASSPRVREDEQYF.

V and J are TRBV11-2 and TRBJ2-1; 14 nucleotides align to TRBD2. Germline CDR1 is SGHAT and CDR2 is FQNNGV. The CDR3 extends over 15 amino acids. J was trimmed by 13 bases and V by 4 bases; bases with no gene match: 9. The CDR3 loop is CASSSPRGLAGAQFF. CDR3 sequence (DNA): TGTGCCAGCAGCTCACCTCGGGGACTAGCGGGAGCACAGTTCTTC.

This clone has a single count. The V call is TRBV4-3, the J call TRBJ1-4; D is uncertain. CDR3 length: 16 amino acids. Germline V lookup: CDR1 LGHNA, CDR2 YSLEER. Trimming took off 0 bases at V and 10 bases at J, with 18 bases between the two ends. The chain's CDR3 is CASSQDLGRVGRKLFF. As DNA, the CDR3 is TGCGCCAGCAGCCAAGATCTAGGGAGGGTGGGGAGAAAACTGTTTTTT.

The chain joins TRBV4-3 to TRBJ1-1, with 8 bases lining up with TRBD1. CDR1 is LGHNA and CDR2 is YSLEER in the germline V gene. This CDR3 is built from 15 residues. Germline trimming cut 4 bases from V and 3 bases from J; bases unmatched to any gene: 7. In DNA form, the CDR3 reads TGCGCCAGCAGCCGAGAACCACAGGGGGACACTGAAGCTTTCTTT. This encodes CASSREPQGDTEAFF.

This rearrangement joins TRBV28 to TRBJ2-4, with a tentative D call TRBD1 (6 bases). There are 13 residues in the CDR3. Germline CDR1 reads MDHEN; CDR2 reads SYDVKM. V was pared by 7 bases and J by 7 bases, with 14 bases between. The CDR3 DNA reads TGTGCCAGCAACGTTGGGGGCCGCAACATTCAGTACTTC. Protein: CASNVGGRNIQYF.

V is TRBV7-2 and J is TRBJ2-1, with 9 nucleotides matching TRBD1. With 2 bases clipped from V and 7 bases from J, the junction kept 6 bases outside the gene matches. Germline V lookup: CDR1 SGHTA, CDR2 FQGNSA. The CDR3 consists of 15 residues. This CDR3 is CASSLTNRGRNEQFF. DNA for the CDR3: TGTGCCAGCAGCTTAACTAACAGGGGGCGAAATGAGCAGTTCTTC.

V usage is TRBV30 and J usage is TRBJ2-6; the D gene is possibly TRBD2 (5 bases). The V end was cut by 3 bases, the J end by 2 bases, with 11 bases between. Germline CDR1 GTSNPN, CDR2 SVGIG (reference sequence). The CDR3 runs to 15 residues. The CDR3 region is CAWSKGGTGANVLTF. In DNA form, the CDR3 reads TGTGCCTGGAGCAAAGGAGGTACTGGGGCCAACGTCCTGACTTTC.

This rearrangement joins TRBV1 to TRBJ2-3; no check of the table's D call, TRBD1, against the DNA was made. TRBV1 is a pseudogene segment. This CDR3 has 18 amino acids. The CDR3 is CTSSQDQGVAEFTDTQYF. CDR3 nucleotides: TGCACCAGCAGCCAAGATCAGGGGGTAGCGGAGTTCACAGATACGCAGTATTTT.